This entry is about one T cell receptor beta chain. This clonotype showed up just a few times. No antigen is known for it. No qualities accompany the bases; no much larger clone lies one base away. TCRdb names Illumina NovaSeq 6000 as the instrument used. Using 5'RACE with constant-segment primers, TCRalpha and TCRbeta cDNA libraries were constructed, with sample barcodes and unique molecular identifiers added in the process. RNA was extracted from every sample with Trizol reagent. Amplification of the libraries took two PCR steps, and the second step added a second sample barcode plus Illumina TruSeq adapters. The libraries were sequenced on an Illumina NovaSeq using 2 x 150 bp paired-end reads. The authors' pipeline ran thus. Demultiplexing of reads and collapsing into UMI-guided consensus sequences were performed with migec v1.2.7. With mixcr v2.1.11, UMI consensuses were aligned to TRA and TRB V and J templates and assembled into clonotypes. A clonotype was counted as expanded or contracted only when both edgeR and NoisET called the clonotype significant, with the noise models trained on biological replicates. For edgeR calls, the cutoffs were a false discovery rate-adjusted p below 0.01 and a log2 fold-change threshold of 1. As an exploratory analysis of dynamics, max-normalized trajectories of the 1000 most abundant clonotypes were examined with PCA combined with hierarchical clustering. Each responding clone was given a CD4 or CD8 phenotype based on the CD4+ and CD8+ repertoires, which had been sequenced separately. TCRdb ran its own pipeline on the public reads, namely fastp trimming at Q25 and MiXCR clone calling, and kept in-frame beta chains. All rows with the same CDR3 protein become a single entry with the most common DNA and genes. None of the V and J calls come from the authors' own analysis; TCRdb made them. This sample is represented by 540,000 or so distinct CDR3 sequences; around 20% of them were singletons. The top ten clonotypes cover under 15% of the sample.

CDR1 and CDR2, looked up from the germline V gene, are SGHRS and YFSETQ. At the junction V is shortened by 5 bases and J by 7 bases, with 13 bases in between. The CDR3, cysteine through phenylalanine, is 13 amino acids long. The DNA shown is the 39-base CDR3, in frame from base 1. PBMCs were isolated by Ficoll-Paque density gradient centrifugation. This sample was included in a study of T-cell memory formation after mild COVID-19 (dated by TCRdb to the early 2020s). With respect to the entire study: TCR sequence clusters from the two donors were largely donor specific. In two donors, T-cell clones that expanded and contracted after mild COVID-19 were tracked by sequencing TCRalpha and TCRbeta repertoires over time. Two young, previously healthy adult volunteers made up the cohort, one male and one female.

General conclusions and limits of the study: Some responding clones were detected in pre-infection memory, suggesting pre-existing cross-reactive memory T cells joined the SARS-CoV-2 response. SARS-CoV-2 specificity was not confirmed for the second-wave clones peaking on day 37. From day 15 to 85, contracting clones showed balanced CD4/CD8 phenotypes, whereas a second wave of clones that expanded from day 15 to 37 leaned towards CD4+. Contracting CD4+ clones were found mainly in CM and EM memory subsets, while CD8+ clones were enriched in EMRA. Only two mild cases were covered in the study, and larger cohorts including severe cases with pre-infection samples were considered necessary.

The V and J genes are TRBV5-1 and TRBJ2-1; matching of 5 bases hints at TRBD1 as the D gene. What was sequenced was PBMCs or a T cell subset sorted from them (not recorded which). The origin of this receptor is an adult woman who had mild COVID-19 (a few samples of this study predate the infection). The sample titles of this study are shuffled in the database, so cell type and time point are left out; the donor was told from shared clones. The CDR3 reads CASRVQGQNEQFF. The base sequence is TGCGCCAGCAGGGTGCAGGGTCAGAATGAGCAGTTCTTC.